This T cell receptor beta chain was sequenced during a study of shared clonotypes between healthy human individuals. Study-wide points: Sharing across a handful of donors was seen in about 5% of naive CD4 clonotypes.

The CDR3 loop spans 17 amino acids. CDR1 and CDR2 from the germline V gene are SEHNR and FQNEAQ (reference sequence). Trimming took off 7 bases at V and 1 base at J, with 20 bases between the two ends. To note about this clone: Its antigen remains unknown.

Profiling relied on immunoSEQ multiplex PCR, and the TCRdb table lists in-frame clones only, not all of them. Altogether 2 million to 3 million clones are present, more than 85% being singletons, with the ten largest covering 0.36%. What was sequenced was naive CD4+ T cells from PBMCs. Sample subset: CD45RA+ positively selected. The chain couples TRBV7-9 to TRBJ1-5, with D maybe TRBD1 (6 bases). The sequence derives from a man younger than 35 in good health. Some clones in this sample may be carry-over from other donors' samples. CDR3 protein: CASIRVIGGDSNQPQHF. The CDR3 DNA reads TGTGCCAGCATCCGCGTAATAGGGGGTGACAGCAATCAGCCCCAGCATTTT.